The rows below give T cell receptor beta chains drawn from one sample of a study of blood T cells in healthy people across ages. TCRdb itself ran the 5' RACE reads through MiXCR, one entry per CDR3 protein. Seen here are about 580,000 distinct CDR3 sequences, under 55% observed once, and the top ten hold roughly 24%. The sequencing input was blood. Every receptor here comes from a man older than 75 in good health. Both conserved end residues are part of each CDR3. The D gene is left open where the match is weak.

TRBV6-2/TRBV6-3 NA CASRLMNYPSYNEQFF
TRBV5-1 NA CASSGGVATNEKLFF
TRBV7-9 NA CASSLFEAGKETQYF
TRBV6-6 TRBD1 CASSQTGVSNQPQHF
TRBV5-1 TRBD1 CASSADRGWVGGYTF
TRBV7-3 TRBD1 CASSLPTGSSYNEQFF
TRBV20-1 TRBD2 CSAKGFAGGSNEQFF
TRBV5-1 NA CASSLAGGGELFF
TRBV5-1 NA CASSLGDQNQPQHF
TRBV12-3/TRBV12-4 NA CASSLQVPHLYEQYF
TRBV12-5 TRBD1 CASGLSRDRGYNEQFF
TRBV6-2/TRBV6-3 NA CASREDSSSYNEQYF
TRBV4-3 NA CASSQIRDYGYTF
TRBV6-6 TRBD2 CASLFPSGRGATDTQYF
TRBV3-1 NA CASSLSPGAEGYTF
TRBV7-3 TRBD2 CASSLHPSGEVDEQFF
TRBV20-1 TRBD1 CSANRQGAVGYTF
TRBV6-6 TRBD2 CASSGGTSASEQYF
TRBV6-2/TRBV6-3 TRBD1 CATDRGSYEQYF
TRBV29-1 NA CSVGAGNSDTQYF
TRBV5-1 NA CASSFVSQGNEQFF
TRBV6-6 TRBD1 CASSYPGQGGNTIYF
TRBV5-1 NA CASSVSRVSNEQFF
TRBV21-1 NA CASSKIISEGQQTDTQYF
TRBV21-1 NA CATNLEGSANYGYTF
TRBV7-2 NA CASSLAAGTKNNEQFF
TRBV7-2 NA CASSRRTEGDYGYTF
TRBV20-1 TRBD1 CSAFDRDEQYF
TRBV20-1 NA CSATASGGGGNSPLHF